These 20 T cell receptor beta chains were all obtained from the same sample, sequenced in a study of cytomegalovirus exposure and HLA in healthy donors. The PCR made use of 60 Vbeta and 13 Jbeta primers. The data were produced by immunoSEQ multiplex PCR, yet TCRdb's version contains in-frame clones alone and is incomplete. The sample shows 110,000 to 150,000 clones, 70% to 80% of them seen only once. The sample comprised PBMCs. The origin of the receptors is a female donor in good health and CMV-seronegative.

This clone was observed once. The chain links TRBV7-8 to TRBJ2-6; D unclear. This CDR3 spans 16 amino acids. V gave up 0 bases and J gave up 0 bases, with 6 bases separating them. Germline V CDR1 and CDR2: SGHVS, FQNEAQ. The CDR3 DNA is TGTGCCAGCAGCTTAGCGCAGTACTCTGGGGCCAACGTCCTGACTTTC. Its protein is CASSLAQYSGANVLTF.

This chain uses TRBV4-1 with TRBJ2-7; 7 bases are shared with TRBD2. The CDR3 runs 17 residues. From germline, CDR1 is MGHRA and CDR2 YSYEKL. Germline trimming cut 4 bases from V and 2 bases from J; bases unmatched to any gene: 14. CDR3 coding DNA: TGCGCCAGCAGCCGCTCCCCCGGTGGGGCGGGGGCCTACGAGCAGTACTTC. Translation gives CASSRSPGGAGAYEQYF.

This sequence joins TRBV6-5 and TRBJ2-3; a weak D match, TRBD2 (6 bases). V lost 0 bases and J lost 3, with 13 bases in between. CDR1 is MNHEY and CDR2 is SVGAGI in the germline V gene. The CDR3 has 16 residues. CDR3 DNA: TGTGCCAGCAGTTACTCCAGGGACTCACTGACAGATACGCAGTATTTT. Translation gives CASSYSRDSLTDTQYF.

The chain carries TRBV28 and TRBJ1-5; the D gene is possibly TRBD1 (6 bases). The germline V and J ends were trimmed by 3 bases and 2 bases, with 14 bases remaining between them. The CDR3 is 16 residues long. Germline V CDR1 and CDR2: MDHEN, SYDVKM. The CDR3 loop is CASSFTQGYGNQPQHF. The CDR3 DNA reads TGTGCCAGCAGTTTTACACAGGGCTATGGCAATCAGCCCCAGCATTTT.

Only one count was recorded for this clone. The rearrangement joins TRBV7-9 to TRBJ2-7, with D tentatively TRBD1 (6 bases). The ends were cut back, 4 bases at V and 0 bases at J, with 7 bases in the middle. The CDR3 is made up of 13 amino acids. Germline lookup yields CDR1 SEHNR and CDR2 FQNEAQ (reference sequence). The chain's CDR3 is CASSWDNSYEQYF. The CDR3 DNA follows: TGTGCCAGCAGCTGGGACAACTCCTACGAGCAGTACTTC.

With respect to this clone: The sample holds other DNA sequences that translate to the same CDR3. This rearrangement joins TRBV7-2 to TRBJ2-7, with TRBD2 identical over 9 bases. CDR1 SGHTA and CDR2 FQGNSA come from the germline V gene. This CDR3 region has 14 residues. The junction had 0 bases not matched to a gene; V was cut back by 2 bases and J by 1 base. CDR3 bases: TGTGCCAGCAGCTTAACTAGCGGGTCCTACGAGCAGTACTTC. Encoded protein: CASSLTSGSYEQYF.

In this sample, this clone turned up once. The CDR3 sequence: CASSVTQGNTIYF. CDR3 coding DNA: TGTGCCAGCAGCGTAACACAGGGGAACACCATATATTTT. The chain employs TRBV6-6 and TRBJ1-3, with 7 nucleotides matching TRBD1. Germline CDR1 MNHNY, CDR2 SVGAGI (reference sequence). The trim removed 6 bases at V and 7 bases at J, leaving 6 bases unmatched. This CDR3 spans 13 amino acids.

The chain couples TRBV6-5 to TRBJ2-5, with D maybe TRBD1 (5 bases). The DNA end favors TRBJ2-7, so the J call may be wrong. CDR1 is MNHEY, CDR2 SVGAGI, per germline. This CDR3 spans 14 amino acids. CDR3 DNA sequence: TGTGCCAGCAGTTATAGGGGATTCGTCTACGAGCAGTACTTC. This sequence encodes CASSYRGFVYEQYF.

CDR3 coding DNA: TGTGCCAGCTCACCCTCGACAAACCCCTACGAGCAGTACTTC. Protein: CASSPSTNPYEQYF. The chain combines TRBV18 with TRBJ2-7; D is uncertain. Germline V gene sequence: CDR1 KGHSH, CDR2 LQKENI. The CDR3 spans 14 residues. The V end lost 3 bases, the J end lost 2 bases, and 11 bases lay between the germline ends.

This clone showed up just a few times. The chain joins TRBV6-5 to TRBJ2-7; 7 bases agree with TRBD1. V trimming: 5 bases; J trimming: 5 bases; junction bases outside the gene matches: 6. Germline V gene lookup returns CDR1 MNHEY and CDR2 SVGAGI. The CDR3 runs to 13 residues. CDR3 protein: CASSPGQWNEQYF. CDR3 nucleotides: TGTGCCAGCAGTCCGGGACAGTGGAACGAGCAGTACTTC.

The rearrangement links TRBV5-1 to TRBJ2-7; 7 nucleotides line up with TRBD1. Germline V gene sequence: CDR1 SGHRS, CDR2 YFSETQ. This CDR3 spans 15 amino acids. The V segment lost 4 bases and the J segment 3 bases; nucleotides outside the gene matches: 10. CDR3 nucleotides: TGCGCCAGCAGCAGCGAACCGGGACAGCACTACGAGCAGTACTTC. Protein product: CASSSEPGQHYEQYF.

This clone was picked up a small number of times. V and J are TRBV30 and TRBJ1-1, with D uncertain. Trimming took 1 base from V and 1 from J, leaving 4 bases between them. The CDR3 extends over 12 amino acids. Looked up from germline, CDR1 is GTSNPN and CDR2 is SVGIG (reference sequence). The CDR3 reads CAWSGANTEAFF. The CDR3 nucleotides read TGTGCCTGGAGTGGGGCGAACACTGAAGCTTTCTTT. The entire variable domain, with the rest obtained from reference TRBV30 and TRBJ1-1, is as follows: SQTIHQWPATLVQPVGSPLSLECTVEGTSNPNLYWYRQAAGRGLQLLFYSVGIGQISSEVPQNLSASRPQDRQFILSSKKLLLSDSGFYLCAWSGANTEAFFGQGTRLTVV.

This clone was picked up a small number of times. The J gene is TRBJ1-5, the V gene TRBV6-1; 7 bases line up with TRBD1. CDR1 and CDR2 (germline): MNHNS, SASEGT. J was trimmed by 0 bases and V by 3 bases; bases with no gene match: 11. The CDR3 contains 18 residues. The CDR3 region has the DNA TGTGCCAGCAGTGACCGCAGGGGGGACCTCTATAGCAATCAGCCCCAGCATTTT. Protein: CASSDRRGDLYSNQPQHF.

V usage is TRBV7-9 and J usage is TRBJ2-7, with 8 bases matching TRBD2. Germline lookup yields CDR1 SEHNR and CDR2 FQNEAQ (reference sequence). The V segment lost 7 bases and the J segment 2 bases; nucleotides outside the gene matches: 7. CDR3 size: 14 residues. The CDR3 DNA reads as TGTGCCAGCATGTTTACTAGCGGCCCCTACGAGCAGTACTTC. Its translation: CASMFTSGPYEQYF.

V is TRBV2 and J is TRBJ2-7; D not certain. Germline lookup yields CDR1 SNHLY and CDR2 FYNNEI. This CDR3 is built from 15 residues. Trimming removed 0 bases at V and 6 bases at J, with 15 bases between. CDR3 sequence (DNA): TGTGCCAGCAGTGAAGCTGGCCTTCACGTTGGCGAGCAGTACTTC. Translated: CASSEAGLHVGEQYF.

The J gene is TRBJ2-5, the V gene TRBV7-9; D unresolved. Trimming removed 2 bases at V and 5 bases at J, with 3 bases between. The CDR3 is 11 residues long. Germline lookup yields CDR1 SEHNR and CDR2 FQNEAQ (reference sequence). This CDR3 is CASSLPETQYF. Written as DNA, the CDR3 is TGTGCCAGCAGCTTACCGGAGACCCAGTACTTC.

The V gene is TRBV6-1, the J gene TRBJ1-1; D gene unclear. The CDR3 contains 12 residues. CDR1 and CDR2 (germline): MNHNS, SASEGT. V lost 11 bases, J lost 3 bases, and 13 bases lay in between. The CDR3 DNA follows: TGTGCCTGGCTAGGCCTCTACACTGAAGCTTTCTTT. Translating it yields CAWLGLYTEAFF.

This chain connects TRBV15 to TRBJ2-3; the match to TRBD2 covers 8 bases. This CDR3 has 13 amino acids. V was pared by 5 bases and J by 14 bases, with 12 bases of the junction left unmatched. CDR1 is LNHNV and CDR2 is YYDKDF in the germline V gene (reference sequence). Written as DNA, the CDR3 is TGTGCCACCAGCCCCCAGGGGCGGGAGGACACGTATTTT. This gives the protein CATSPQGREDTYF.

The genes are TRBV19 and TRBJ2-1, with 8 bases lining up with TRBD2. V lost 5 bases, J lost 9 bases, and 12 bases stayed unmatched. Germline V gives CDR1 LNHDA, CDR2 SQIVND (reference sequence). The CDR3 runs 15 residues. This CDR3 is CASSRGSGTSTEQFF. In DNA, the CDR3 is TGTGCCAGTAGTCGTGGTAGCGGGACTTCCACTGAGCAGTTCTTC.

This clone occurred a few times. CDR3: CASSFSLTGANVLTF. The CDR3 nucleotides read TGTGCCAGCAGTTTCAGTTTGACTGGGGCCAACGTCCTGACTTTC. V gene TRBV6-5 combines with J gene TRBJ2-6; D not resolved. The CDR3 contains 15 residues. The germline V gene has CDR1 MNHEY and CDR2 SVGAGI. Trimming removed 4 bases from V and 2 bases from J, with 9 bases in between.